This TCR beta chain comes out of a study of blood T cell repertoires in COVID-19. The sample holds one count of this clone. Original processing notes: Amplification with reference gene primers provided the estimates of nucleated cell counts. Assay used: immunoSEQ multiplex PCR; TCRdb lists only in-frame clones, some missing. For V, J and clone size, that table is used; D and trimming come from the DNA. The repertoire includes about 310,000 clones, approximately 90% of them detected once, and around 10% sits in the top ten. Individuals drawn from 24 US areas were about 18 to 89 years old. Donors of Cohort 3 who recovered were those that had two negative PCRs, clearance, or symptom resolution. The CDR3 consists of 12 residues. Trimming left V 6 bases short and J 4 bases short, with 9 bases between. In germline, CDR1 is MGHDK, CDR2 SYGVNS.

The V call is TRBV25-1, the J call TRBJ1-2; D is unresolved. Sequenced: PBMCs or T cells enriched from blood (not recorded which). The TCR sequence derives from a woman between 18 and 30 years old who had recovered from COVID-19. This chain's CDR3 is CASRLEGYGYTF. CDR3 bases: TGTGCCAGCAGACTTGAGGGCTATGGCTACACCTTC.